The T cell receptor beta chain under discussion was sequenced for a study of blood T cell repertoires in COVID-19. Across the whole study: Acute-phase and convalescent COVID-19 samples originated in the United States, Italy and Spain. The analysed material was cDNA or gDNA that came from T cells, B-cell-depleted T cells, or PBMCs.

In the original workflow: Estimation of nucleated cell counts relied on the amplification of reference gene primers. The table came from immunoSEQ multiplex PCR; TCRdb's copy has only in-frame clones and leaves some out. V, J and clone size derive from that table, while D and trimming were established from the DNA sequence. The table lists some 74,000 clones, 80% to 90% of them singletons, with around 4.8% in the top ten. Germline V gene lookup returns CDR1 DFQATT and CDR2 SNEGSKA (reference sequence). Trimming cost V 3 bases and J 4 bases, with 9 bases left between them. This CDR3 contains 12 residues.

The receptor was isolated from an elderly woman with active or convalescent COVID-19. This chain connects TRBV20-1 to TRBJ1-2, with no clear D. Sequencing used peripheral blood. The CDR3 loop reads CSASLGIYGYTF. The DNA for the CDR3 is TGCAGTGCTAGTCTCGGGATCTATGGCTACACCTTC.